This is a list of T cell receptor beta chains from one sample in a study of blood T cells in healthy people across ages. TCRdb recomputed calls from the 5' RACE reads with MiXCR, one row per CDR3 protein. Altogether 1,800,000 or so distinct CDR3 sequences are present, about 39% being singletons, with the ten largest covering roughly 23%. Sample: blood. Every receptor here comes from a human donor in good health. Each CDR3 is given with its conserved first and last residue. D genes are given only for firm matches. The size of a clone is reported for some rows only, either as once, few or many, or as a class for expanded clones.

>-|TRBJ1-2|-|TRBV7-3
TGTGCCAGCAGCTTCCTAGGCGGCTATGGCTACACCTTC
CASSFLGGYGYTF
>-|TRBJ2-5|-|TRBV11-2
TGTGCCAGCAGAGATAGGCGGGCTAGCTTGGAGACCCAGTACTTC
CASRDRRASLETQYF
>few|TRBJ2-1|TRBD1|TRBV29-1
TGCAGCGTTGTTCGACAGGGGGTTGGTGAGCAGTTCTTC
CSVVRQGVGEQFF
>-|TRBJ2-7|-|TRBV4-3
TGCGCCAGCAGCCAAGTTAGGATGCAGCCCGGATTGTCCTACGAGCAGTACTTC
CASSQVRMQPGLSYEQYF
>few|TRBJ2-7|TRBD2|TRBV6-5
TGTGCCAGCAGTAAAGATAGCGGGGGTGGCTACGAGCAGTACTTC
CASSKDSGGGYEQYF
>-|TRBJ2-5|-|TRBV6-5
TGTGCCAGCAGTTGCCGGGATCAAGAGACCCAGTACTTC
CASSCRDQETQYF
>once|TRBJ2-3|TRBD1|TRBV7-2
TGTGCCTGCAGCTCATCCTACAGGGGTCTTCGCACAGATACGCAGTATTTT
CACSSSYRGLRTDTQYF
>few|TRBJ1-2|-|TRBV7-2
TGTGCCAGCAGCTCTCTAACAGGCTCGGGCTATGGCTACACCTTC
CASSSLTGSGYGYTF
>-|TRBJ1-2|TRBD1|TRBV10-3
TGTGCCATCAGTGAACCAGACAGGGGGAGTCGGTATGGCTACACCTTC
CAISEPDRGSRYGYTF
>-|TRBJ2-3|-|TRBV6-5
TGTGCCAGCAGTAAGGGAGAACCGGGCCGCACAGATACGCAGTATTTT
CASSKGEPGRTDTQYF
>-|TRBJ1-5|-|TRBV11-2
TGTGCCAGCAGCTTAGATCCGAGGGGGGATCAGCCCCAGCATTTT
CASSLDPRGDQPQHF
>-|TRBJ2-5|TRBD2|TRBV15
TGTGCCACCAGCAGAGATAAGTGGTCGGGACTAGGGGGCCAAGAGACCCAGTACTTC
CATSRDKWSGLGGQETQYF
>once|TRBJ1-5|TRBD1|TRBV12-3/TRBV12-4
TGTGCCAGCAGTCCCGACCGGGACAGGGGGCTTAATCAGCCCCAGCATTTT
CASSPDRDRGLNQPQHF
>-|TRBJ2-5|TRBD1|TRBV24-1
TGTGCCACCAGTGATTTCACAGGGGGGCAAGAGACCCAGTACTTC
CATSDFTGGQETQYF